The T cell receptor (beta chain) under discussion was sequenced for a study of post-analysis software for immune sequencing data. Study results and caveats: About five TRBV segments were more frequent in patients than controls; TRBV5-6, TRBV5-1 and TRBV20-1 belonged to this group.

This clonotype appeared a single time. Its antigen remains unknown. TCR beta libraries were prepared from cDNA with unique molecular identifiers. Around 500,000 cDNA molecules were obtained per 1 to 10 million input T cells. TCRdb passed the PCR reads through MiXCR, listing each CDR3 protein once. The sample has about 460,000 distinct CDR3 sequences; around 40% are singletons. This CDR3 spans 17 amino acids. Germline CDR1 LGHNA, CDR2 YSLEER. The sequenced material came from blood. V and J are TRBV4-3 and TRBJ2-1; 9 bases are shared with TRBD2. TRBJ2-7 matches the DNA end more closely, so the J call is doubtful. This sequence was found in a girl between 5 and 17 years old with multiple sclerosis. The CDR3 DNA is TGCGCCAGCAGCCAAGATGGGGCGGGAGGGAGCGACAATGAGCAGTACTTC. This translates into CASSQDGAGGSDNEQYF.